These 7 T cell receptor beta chains came from one sample sequenced in a study of shared clonotypes between healthy human individuals. It was CD45RO-negative cells, positively selected for CCR7, that made up naive CD8 cells, with terminally differentiated effector memory CD45RA+ cells excluded. Profiled with immunoSEQ multiplex PCR; TCRdb holds only in-frame clones, not every one. This sample has hundreds of thousands of clones, with 80% to 95% found just once. Material for sequencing was naive CD8+ T cells sorted from blood. The receptors come from a man aged 25 to 45 in good health.

This chain links TRBV9 with TRBJ2-1; D gene uncertain. This CDR3 is built from 13 residues. Deletions cut 7 bases from V and 2 bases from J, with 10 bases between. Looked up from germline, CDR1 is SGDLS and CDR2 is YYNGEE. DNA of the CDR3: TGTGCCAGCGGCGACGAAACCTACAATGAGCAGTTCTTC. Amino acid sequence: CASGDETYNEQFF.

The J gene is TRBJ2-1, the V gene TRBV6-6; 8 nucleotides line up with TRBD2. The CDR3 has 15 amino acids. V lost 2 bases, J lost 0 bases, and 0 bases stayed unmatched. Germline V gene data show CDR1 as MNHNY and CDR2 as SVGAGI (reference sequence). CDR3 sequence reads: CASSYSGSSYNEQFF. Here the CDR3 DNA reads TGTGCCAGCAGTTACAGCGGGAGCTCCTACAATGAGCAGTTCTTC.

About this clone: Other DNA sequences in this sample translate to the same CDR3. The chain couples TRBV5-1 to TRBJ2-7; 9 bases map to TRBD2. After removal of 0 bases from V and 4 bases from J, the junction contained 5 bases not matched to a gene. The CDR3 spans 15 residues. Looked up from germline, CDR1 is SGHRS and CDR2 is YFSETQ. The CDR3 region is CASSLGAGGVYEQYF. CDR3 DNA sequence: TGCGCCAGCAGCTTGGGGGCGGGAGGGGTTTACGAGCAGTACTTC.

V and J are TRBV10-3 and TRBJ2-1; 8 bases are a match to TRBD2. Looked up from germline, CDR1 is ENHRY and CDR2 is SYGVKD. The CDR3 extends over 17 amino acids. Trimming removed 10 bases from V and 0 bases from J; junction bases left unmatched: 14. CDR3 nucleotides: TGTGCCACGGCGGGAGGCTCCGGAATGAGCTCCTACAATGAGCAGTTCTTC. It is translated as CATAGGSGMSSYNEQFF.

The chain joins TRBV7-9 to TRBJ2-1; 9 nucleotides agree with TRBD2. The trim removed 3 bases at V and 0 bases at J, leaving 12 bases unmatched. The CDR3 sequence is 19 residues long. Germline V gives CDR1 SEHNR, CDR2 FQNEAQ (reference sequence). The CDR3 sequence is CASSLAGGQKVSSYNEQFF. The CDR3, as DNA: TGTGCCAGCAGCTTGGCGGGAGGGCAGAAGGTTAGCTCCTACAATGAGCAGTTCTTC.

The genes are TRBV7-9 and TRBJ2-5; the D gene is possibly TRBD2 (6 bases). V lost 1 base, J lost 2 bases, and 17 bases lay in between. The CDR3 spans 17 residues. The germline V gene encodes CDR1 SEHNR and CDR2 FQNEAQ (reference sequence). CDR3 amino acids: CASSLGGLTTIQETQYF. The CDR3 bases are TGTGCCAGCAGCTTAGGGGGACTTACCACAATTCAAGAGACCCAGTACTTC.

The chain carries TRBV19 and TRBJ2-6; D not certain. The V and J ends lost 10 bases and 2 bases respectively, with 9 bases between them. The CDR3 totals 13 residues. Germline-derived CDR1 and CDR2 are LNHDA and SQIVND (reference sequence). CDR3 nucleotides: TGTGCCACCCAAAGGGCTGGGGCCAACGTCCTGACTTTC. It codes for CATQRAGANVLTF. The entire variable domain, with the rest obtained from reference TRBV19 and TRBJ2-6, is as follows: DGGITQSPKYLFRKEGQNVTLSCEQNLNHDAMYWYRQDPGQGLRLIYYSQIVNDFQKGDIAEGYSVSREKKESFPLTVTSAQKNPTAFYLCATQRAGANVLTFGAGSRLTVL.